The rows below give T cell receptor beta chains drawn from one sample of a study of T cell repertoires in cytomegalovirus infection. TCRdb reprocessed the reads via MiXCR and lists one record per CDR3 protein. The table records 250,000 to 300,000 distinct CDR3 sequences, about a quarter of them present only once. The sequenced sample was PBMCs. The receptors stem from a human donor in good health (CMV status not recorded). Some clones in this sample may be carry-over from other donors' samples. Both conserved end residues are part of each CDR3. D genes are given only for firm matches. The listing skips clone size in some rows; elsewhere it reads once, few, many or a size class.

D gene: -
J gene: TRBJ2-3
clone size: -
V gene: TRBV27
CDR3 DNA: TGTGCCAGCAGTTCGGGACGACGCACAGATACGCAGTATTTT
CDR3 protein: CASSSGRRTDTQYF

D gene: -
J gene: TRBJ2-3
clone size: many
V gene: TRBV6-1
CDR3 DNA: TGTGCCAGCAGTGAACCCCCCCGCACAGATACGCAGTATTTT
CDR3 protein: CASSEPPRTDTQYF

D gene: -
J gene: TRBJ1-5
clone size: -
V gene: TRBV5-1
CDR3 DNA: TGCGCCAGCAGCTTGGGGACAGCTAATAGCAATCGGCCCCAGCATTTT
CDR3 protein: CASSLGTANSNRPQHF

D gene: -
J gene: TRBJ2-2
clone size: once
V gene: TRBV11-2
CDR3 DNA: TGTGCCAGCAGCCCCAGCGGGTACACCGGGGAGCTGTTTTTT
CDR3 protein: CASSPSGYTGELFF

D gene: TRBD1
J gene: TRBJ2-7
clone size: few
V gene: TRBV28
CDR3 DNA: TGTGCCAGCAGTTTACCAGGGGGTTCCTACGAGCAGTACTTC
CDR3 protein: CASSLPGGSYEQYF

D gene: TRBD1
J gene: TRBJ2-5
clone size: many
V gene: TRBV11-2
CDR3 DNA: TGTGCCAGCAGCCTAAGGGACAGCCTGTACCAAGAGACCCAGTACTTC
CDR3 protein: CASSLRDSLYQETQYF

D gene: -
J gene: TRBJ2-1
clone size: -
V gene: TRBV10-2
CDR3 DNA: TGCGCCAGCAGAGTGAGCTCCTACAATGAGCAGTTCTTC
CDR3 protein: CASRVSSYNEQFF

D gene: -
J gene: TRBJ2-1
clone size: -
V gene: TRBV7-8
CDR3 DNA: TGTGCCAGCAGCTCCGGACCACCGGGTGAGCAGTTCTTC
CDR3 protein: CASSSGPPGEQFF

D gene: TRBD1
J gene: TRBJ1-1
clone size: few
V gene: TRBV19
CDR3 DNA: TGTGCCAGTAGAGGGACAGAGACAGCCACTGAAGCTTTCTTT
CDR3 protein: CASRGTETATEAFF

D gene: TRBD2
J gene: TRBJ2-5
clone size: -
V gene: TRBV5-4
CDR3 DNA: TGTGCCAGCAGCTTCGGACTAGCGGGGGCCCGAGAGACCCAGTACTTC
CDR3 protein: CASSFGLAGARETQYF

D gene: -
J gene: TRBJ1-1
clone size: -
V gene: TRBV20-1
CDR3 DNA: TGCAGTCCAGCGGGGCTACCAACCGAAGCTTTCTTT
CDR3 protein: CSPAGLPTEAFF

D gene: -
J gene: TRBJ2-7
clone size: -
V gene: TRBV11-2
CDR3 DNA: TGTGCCAGCAGCTTCCCGGTCCGAGGGTTGAACGAGCAGTACTTC
CDR3 protein: CASSFPVRGLNEQYF

D gene: -
J gene: TRBJ1-5
clone size: -
V gene: TRBV28
CDR3 DNA: TGTGCCAGCAGTTTACGCAGAACCAATCAGCCCCAGCATTTT
CDR3 protein: CASSLRRTNQPQHF

D gene: TRBD1
J gene: TRBJ2-3
clone size: few
V gene: TRBV7-2
CDR3 DNA: TGTGCCAGCAGCCAAAGGACAGGGGATGGCACAGATACGCAGTATTTT
CDR3 protein: CASSQRTGDGTDTQYF

D gene: -
J gene: TRBJ1-3
clone size: few
V gene: TRBV20-1
CDR3 DNA: TGCAGTGCTAGTCCAACGACCAGTCTTCGTAACACCATATATTTT
CDR3 protein: CSASPTTSLRNTIYF

D gene: TRBD1
J gene: TRBJ2-4
clone size: many
V gene: TRBV7-2
CDR3 DNA: TGTGCCAGCAGCTTTCCGGGACAGGTGGCCAAAAACATTCAGTACTTC
CDR3 protein: CASSFPGQVAKNIQYF

D gene: -
J gene: TRBJ2-1
clone size: many
V gene: TRBV24-1
CDR3 DNA: TGTGCCACCAGTGAAGGACAGACTGGGCGCAATGAGCAGTTCTTC
CDR3 protein: CATSEGQTGRNEQFF

D gene: -
J gene: TRBJ1-2
clone size: -
V gene: TRBV5-1
CDR3 DNA: TGCGCCAGCAGCTCGCCCGGGACGGATGGCTACACCTTC
CDR3 protein: CASSSPGTDGYTF

D gene: -
J gene: TRBJ2-2
clone size: -
V gene: TRBV12-3/TRBV12-4
CDR3 DNA: TGTGCCAGCAGTTTCTCAGGGGTCCCCGGGGAGCTGTTTTTT
CDR3 protein: CASSFSGVPGELFF

D gene: -
J gene: TRBJ1-1
clone size: -
V gene: TRBV20-1
CDR3 DNA: TGCAGTGCTAGAGATAGTCGTGGGACCTTTTTTGAAGCTTTCTTT
CDR3 protein: CSARDSRGTFFEAFF

D gene: -
J gene: TRBJ2-7
clone size: -
V gene: TRBV2
CDR3 DNA: TGTGCCAGCAGTAAAGGGGGTCTCTCCTACGAGCAGTACTTC
CDR3 protein: CASSKGGLSYEQYF

D gene: -
J gene: TRBJ2-2
clone size: -
V gene: TRBV5-1
CDR3 DNA: TGCGCCAGCAGCGTCCAGCAGACTAACACCGGGGAGCTGTTTTTT
CDR3 protein: CASSVQQTNTGELFF

D gene: -
J gene: TRBJ2-5
clone size: many
V gene: TRBV7-2
CDR3 DNA: TGTGCCAGCAGCTTACGGACGGCCCGGGAGACCCAGTACTTC
CDR3 protein: CASSLRTARETQYF

D gene: -
J gene: TRBJ2-1
clone size: many
V gene: TRBV7-2
CDR3 DNA: TGTGCCAGCAGTCTGCAGCAGAATGAGCAGTTCTTC
CDR3 protein: CASSLQQNEQFF

D gene: -
J gene: TRBJ1-2
clone size: many
V gene: TRBV7-2
CDR3 DNA: TGTGCCAGCAGCTTAGACATAGGCAGGAACTATGGCTACACCTTC
CDR3 protein: CASSLDIGRNYGYTF

D gene: -
J gene: TRBJ1-5
clone size: -
V gene: TRBV7-8
CDR3 DNA: TGTGCCAGCAGCTCCAGACAGGTCCGGGGGCGCAATCAGCCCCAGCATTTT
CDR3 protein: CASSSRQVRGRNQPQHF

D gene: TRBD2
J gene: TRBJ2-1
clone size: many
V gene: TRBV19
CDR3 DNA: TGTGCCAGTAGTCTCCTCGGAGCGGGAGGGCGCAATGAGCAGTTCTTC
CDR3 protein: CASSLLGAGGRNEQFF

D gene: -
J gene: TRBJ2-7
clone size: -
V gene: TRBV5-6
CDR3 DNA: TGTGCCAGCAGCTTGGTAGGGACCCCGGGGAACTTC
CDR3 protein: CASSLVGTPGNF

D gene: -
J gene: TRBJ2-7
clone size: -
V gene: TRBV28
CDR3 DNA: TGTGCCAGCAGTTCCCCCCCCGAGCAGTACTTC
CDR3 protein: CASSSPPEQYF

D gene: TRBD2
J gene: TRBJ2-1
clone size: few
V gene: TRBV5-1
CDR3 DNA: TGCGCCAGCAGCTTGATCGCGGGAGGGGTCAATGAGCAGTTCTTC
CDR3 protein: CASSLIAGGVNEQFF

D gene: -
J gene: TRBJ1-2
clone size: -
V gene: TRBV6-1
CDR3 DNA: TGTGCCAGCATGGGGGGGCTGGCGAGTGGCTACACCTTC
CDR3 protein: CASMGGLASGYTF

D gene: TRBD1
J gene: TRBJ1-2
clone size: -
V gene: TRBV28
CDR3 DNA: TGTGCCAGCAGTCAGGGGGGGGCCGAGACTTATGGCTACACCTTC
CDR3 protein: CASSQGGAETYGYTF

D gene: -
J gene: TRBJ2-6
clone size: many
V gene: TRBV2
CDR3 DNA: TGTGCCAGCAGGGCCACAGCTGGGGCCAACGTCCTGACTTTC
CDR3 protein: CASRATAGANVLTF

D gene: TRBD1
J gene: TRBJ2-1
clone size: many
V gene: TRBV7-3
CDR3 DNA: TGTGCCAGCAGCTCACAGTGGGACAGGGAGAAGTTCTTC
CDR3 protein: CASSSQWDREKFF

D gene: -
J gene: TRBJ1-5
clone size: many
V gene: TRBV6-1
CDR3 DNA: TGTGCCAGCAGTTCTTTCTGGGGAGGGGGTGGCAATCAGCCCCAGCATTTT
CDR3 protein: CASSSFWGGGGNQPQHF

D gene: TRBD2
J gene: TRBJ2-7
clone size: few
V gene: TRBV20-1
CDR3 DNA: TGCAGTGCGCCGCCCGGACTAGCGGGAGTAAGCGAGCAGTACTTC
CDR3 protein: CSAPPGLAGVSEQYF

D gene: -
J gene: TRBJ2-3
clone size: few
V gene: TRBV30
CDR3 DNA: TGTGCCTGGAGTCCAGCAGTCTCGGGCACAGATACGCAGTATTTT
CDR3 protein: CAWSPAVSGTDTQYF

D gene: TRBD2
J gene: TRBJ2-7
clone size: many
V gene: TRBV12-3/TRBV12-4
CDR3 DNA: TGTGCCAGCAGTTTTAACACGGCGGTAGCGGGCTCCTACGAGCAGTACTTC
CDR3 protein: CASSFNTAVAGSYEQYF

D gene: -
J gene: TRBJ2-7
clone size: -
V gene: TRBV29-1
CDR3 DNA: TGCAGCGTTGTCGACCAATTAAGCTCCTACGAGCAGTACTTC
CDR3 protein: CSVVDQLSSYEQYF